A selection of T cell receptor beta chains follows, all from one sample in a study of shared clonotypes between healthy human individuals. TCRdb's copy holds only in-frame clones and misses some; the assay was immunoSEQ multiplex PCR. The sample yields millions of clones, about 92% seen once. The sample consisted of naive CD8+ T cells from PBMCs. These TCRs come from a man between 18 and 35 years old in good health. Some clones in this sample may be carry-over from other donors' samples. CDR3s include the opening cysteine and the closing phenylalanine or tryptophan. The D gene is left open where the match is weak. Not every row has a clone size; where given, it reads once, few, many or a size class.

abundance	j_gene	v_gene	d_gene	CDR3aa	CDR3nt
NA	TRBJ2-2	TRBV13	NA	CASSLMGGAFSGELFF	TGTGCCAGCAGCTTAATGGGTGGAGCATTTTCCGGGGAGCTGTTTTTT
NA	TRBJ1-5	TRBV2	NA	CASNYRSNQPQHF	TGTGCCAGCAACTACAGGAGCAATCAGCCCCAGCATTTT
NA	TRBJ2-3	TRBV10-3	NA	CAISGRSGDTDTQYF	TGTGCCATCAGCGGAAGGAGCGGAGATACAGATACGCAGTATTTT
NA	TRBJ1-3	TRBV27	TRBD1	CASRDRGLSGNTIYF	TGTGCCAGCAGAGACAGGGGGCTCTCTGGAAACACCATATATTTT
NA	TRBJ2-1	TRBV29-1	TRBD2	CSVEGADASGLAYNEQFF	TGCAGCGTTGAAGGGGCCGATGCCTCAGGACTAGCCTACAATGAGCAGTTCTTC
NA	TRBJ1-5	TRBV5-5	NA	CASSLEWYSNQPQHF	TGTGCCAGCAGCTTGGAATGGTATAGCAATCAGCCCCAGCATTTT
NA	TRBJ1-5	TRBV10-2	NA	CASSMPADSNQPQHF	TGCGCCAGCAGTATGCCAGCCGATAGCAATCAGCCCCAGCATTTT
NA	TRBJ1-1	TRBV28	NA	CASSFRPLTEAFF	TGTGCCAGCAGTTTCCGGCCTCTCACTGAAGCTTTCTTT
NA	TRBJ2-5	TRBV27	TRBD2	CASSLSGPGLAVQETQYF	TGTGCCAGCAGCTTATCGGGGCCGGGACTAGCGGTCCAAGAGACCCAGTACTTC
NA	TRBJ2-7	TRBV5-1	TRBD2	CASSFSRLAGTNEQYF	TGCGCCAGCAGCTTTTCTCGACTAGCGGGAACAAACGAGCAGTACTTC
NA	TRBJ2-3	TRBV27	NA	CASSPGMGSYTQYF	TGTGCCAGCAGCCCGGGGATGGGCTCCTATACGCAGTATTTT
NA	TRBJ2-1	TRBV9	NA	CASSVGLSSNEQFF	TGTGCCAGCAGCGTAGGGCTCTCTAGCAATGAGCAGTTCTTC
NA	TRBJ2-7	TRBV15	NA	CATAVRHGTYEQYF	TGTGCCACCGCGGTGCGTCACGGCACCTACGAGCAGTACTTC
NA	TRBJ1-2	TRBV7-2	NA	CASSLDGDYGYTF	TGTGCCAGCAGCTTAGATGGAGACTATGGCTACACCTTC
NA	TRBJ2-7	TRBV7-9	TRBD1	CASSSATGTGVYEQYF	TGTGCCAGCAGCTCAGCAACCGGGACAGGGGTCTACGAGCAGTACTTC
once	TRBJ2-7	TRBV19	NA	CASSMREGYEQYF	TGTGCCAGTAGTATGAGGGAAGGCTACGAGCAGTACTTC
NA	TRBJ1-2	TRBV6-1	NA	CASTYNTGINGYTF	TGTGCCAGCACCTATAACACAGGGATCAATGGCTACACCTTC
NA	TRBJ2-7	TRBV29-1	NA	CSVVHETRSYEQYF	TGCAGCGTTGTTCACGAGACTAGGAGCTACGAGCAGTACTTC
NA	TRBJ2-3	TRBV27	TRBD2	CASTIRGTRLGADTQYF	TGTGCCAGCACCATACGTGGGACTAGATTAGGGGCAGATACGCAGTATTTT
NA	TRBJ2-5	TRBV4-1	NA	CARSPGTVGETQYF	TGCGCCCGCAGCCCAGGGACCGTGGGGGAGACCCAGTACTTC
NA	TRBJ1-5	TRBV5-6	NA	CASSLGGVGQPQHF	TGTGCCAGCAGCTTGGGTGGGGTGGGGCAGCCCCAGCATTTT
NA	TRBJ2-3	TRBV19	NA	CASSIRAGSTDTQYF	TGTGCCAGTAGTATACGGGCAGGGAGCACAGATACGCAGTATTTT
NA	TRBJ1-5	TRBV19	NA	CASSPQGLGKSQHF	TGTGCCAGTAGTCCCCAGGGCCTAGGGAAGTCCCAGCATTTT
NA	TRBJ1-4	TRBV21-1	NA	CASTGQPVEKLFF	TGTGCCAGCACGGGACAGCCCGTTGAAAAACTGTTTTTT